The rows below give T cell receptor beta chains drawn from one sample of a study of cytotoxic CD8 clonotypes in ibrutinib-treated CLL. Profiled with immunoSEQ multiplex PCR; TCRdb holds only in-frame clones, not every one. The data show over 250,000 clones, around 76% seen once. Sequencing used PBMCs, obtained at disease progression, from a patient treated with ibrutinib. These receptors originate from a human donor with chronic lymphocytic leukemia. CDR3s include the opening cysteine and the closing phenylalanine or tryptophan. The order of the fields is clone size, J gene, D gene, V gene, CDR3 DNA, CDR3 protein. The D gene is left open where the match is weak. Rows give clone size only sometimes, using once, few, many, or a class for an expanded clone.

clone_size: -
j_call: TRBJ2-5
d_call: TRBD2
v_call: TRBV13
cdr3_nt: TGTGCCAGCAGCTCAGGACTAGCGGGGGGGCTGGGAAAGACCCAGTACTTC
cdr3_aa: CASSSGLAGGLGKTQYF

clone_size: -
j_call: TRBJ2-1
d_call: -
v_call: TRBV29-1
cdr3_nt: TGCAGCGTCTCTCGGGTAGGCGATGAGCAGTTCTTC
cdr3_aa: CSVSRVGDEQFF

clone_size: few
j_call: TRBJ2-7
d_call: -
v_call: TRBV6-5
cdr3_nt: TGTGCCAGCAGTGGGGTGGGCATTGACGAGCAGTACTTC
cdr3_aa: CASSGVGIDEQYF

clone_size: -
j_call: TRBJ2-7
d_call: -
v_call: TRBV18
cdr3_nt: TGTGCCAGCTCACATGGACAGAGCACCTACGAGCAGTACTTC
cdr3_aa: CASSHGQSTYEQYF

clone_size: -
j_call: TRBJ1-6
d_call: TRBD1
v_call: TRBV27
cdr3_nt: TGTGCCAGCAGTTTACAATCTACCAGGGGGAATTCACCCCTCCACTTT
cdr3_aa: CASSLQSTRGNSPLHF

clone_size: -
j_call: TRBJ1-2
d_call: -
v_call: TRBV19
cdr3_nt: TGTGCCAGTTCGACAGTGCGTTATGGCTACACCTTC
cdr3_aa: CASSTVRYGYTF

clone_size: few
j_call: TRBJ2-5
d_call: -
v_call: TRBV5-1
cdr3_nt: TGCGCCAGCCGTCCCTGGGGCGGCACACAAGAGACCCAGTACTTC
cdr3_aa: CASRPWGGTQETQYF

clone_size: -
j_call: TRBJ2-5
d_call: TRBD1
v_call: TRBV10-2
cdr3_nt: TGCGCCAGCAGAGACAGGGGCCAAGAGACCCAGTACTTC
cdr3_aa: CASRDRGQETQYF

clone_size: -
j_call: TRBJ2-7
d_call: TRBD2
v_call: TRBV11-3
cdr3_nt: TGTGCCAGCAGCCCCCGGGGAGCGGGAGTGCACGAGCAGTACTTC
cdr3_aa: CASSPRGAGVHEQYF

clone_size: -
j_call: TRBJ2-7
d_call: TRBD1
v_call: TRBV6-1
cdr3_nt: TGTGCCAGCAGTGGACGGACAGGGCCCTACGAGCAGTACTTC
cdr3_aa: CASSGRTGPYEQYF

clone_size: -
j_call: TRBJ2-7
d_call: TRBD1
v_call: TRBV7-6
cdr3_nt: TGTGCCAGCAGCTTAGCATGGGACAGGGGCCCCTACGAGCAGTACTTC
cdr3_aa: CASSLAWDRGPYEQYF

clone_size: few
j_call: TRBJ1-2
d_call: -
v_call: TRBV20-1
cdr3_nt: TGCAGTGCCACGACAGACTATGGCTACACCTTC
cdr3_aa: CSATTDYGYTF

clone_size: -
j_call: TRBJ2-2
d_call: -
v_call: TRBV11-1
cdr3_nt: TGTGCCAGCAGCTTAGTAGAACAGAACACCGGGGAGCTGTTTTTT
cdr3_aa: CASSLVEQNTGELFF

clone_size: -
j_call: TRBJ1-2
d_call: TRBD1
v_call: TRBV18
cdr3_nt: TGTGCCAGCTCACAAAACAGGCCTCGGGACAGGGGGCCTACTGGCTATGGCTACACCTTC
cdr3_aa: CASSQNRPRDRGPTGYGYTF

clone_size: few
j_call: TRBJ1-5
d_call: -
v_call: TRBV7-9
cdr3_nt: TGTGCCAGCAGCGACACATTTAGCAATCAGCCCCAGCATTTT
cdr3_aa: CASSDTFSNQPQHF

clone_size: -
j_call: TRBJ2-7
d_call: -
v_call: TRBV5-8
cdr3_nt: TGTGCCAGCAGCTCTTGGACGGAACTCTACGAGCAGTACTTC
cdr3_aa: CASSSWTELYEQYF

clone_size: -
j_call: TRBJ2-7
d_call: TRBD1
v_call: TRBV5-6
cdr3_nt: TGTGCCAGCAGCTCCCTGGACAGGGTTCGGTACGAGCAGTACTTC
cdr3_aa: CASSSLDRVRYEQYF

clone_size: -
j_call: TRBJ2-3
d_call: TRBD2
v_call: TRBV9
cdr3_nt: TGTGCCAGCAGCGCCTTAGCGGGAGGGGTCACAGATACGCAGTATTTT
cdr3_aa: CASSALAGGVTDTQYF